The sequence of this T cell receptor beta chain was determined in a study of identical twins. TCRdb used MiXCR to reprocess the 5' RACE reads, holding one entry per CDR3 protein. This sample has hundreds of thousands of distinct CDR3 sequences; about 7.5% occur once, and the top ten carry approximately 5.4%. This clonotype was observed at least ten times. Antigen unknown. J was trimmed by 8 bases and V by 7 bases; bases with no gene match: 8. There are 14 residues in the CDR3. Germline V CDR1 and CDR2: KGHDR, SFDVKD. General study points: For cord blood, abundant beta clonotypes had fewer insertions, unlike memory repertoires, which showed none. Interpretation of the results relied on cross-sectional statistical analysis and not on following the same donors.

Each donor (without exception) was a healthy Caucasian. Separately, the same data were catalogued under a study of yellow fever vaccine responses in identical twins. That investigation notes: The T cell response to vaccination in identical twins was reportedly partly convergent and partly personalized.

The specimen sequenced was CD8+ T cells sorted from blood. The rearrangement uses TRBV24-1 and TRBJ2-1, with 9 bases identical to TRBD1. The clonotype was recovered from a woman aged 18-29 years in good health. CDR3 nucleotide sequence: TGTGCCACCAGCTTGAGGACAGGGGAGGATGAGCAGTTCTTC. Translation: CATSLRTGEDEQFF.